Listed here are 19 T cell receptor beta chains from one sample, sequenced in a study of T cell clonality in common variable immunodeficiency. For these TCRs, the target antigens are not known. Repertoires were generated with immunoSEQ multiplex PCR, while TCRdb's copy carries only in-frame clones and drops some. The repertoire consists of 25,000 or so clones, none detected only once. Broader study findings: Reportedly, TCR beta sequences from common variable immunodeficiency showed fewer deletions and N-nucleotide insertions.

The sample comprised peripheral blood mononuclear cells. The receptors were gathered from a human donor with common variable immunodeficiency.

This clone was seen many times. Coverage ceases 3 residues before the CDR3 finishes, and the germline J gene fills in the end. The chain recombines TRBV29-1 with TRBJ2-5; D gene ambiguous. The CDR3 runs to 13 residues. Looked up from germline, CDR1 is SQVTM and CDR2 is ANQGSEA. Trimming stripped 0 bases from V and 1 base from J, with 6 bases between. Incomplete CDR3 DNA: TGCAGCGTTGAAGAGGCCAGCCAAGAGACC. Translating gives CSVEEASQET. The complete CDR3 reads CSVEEASQETQYF.

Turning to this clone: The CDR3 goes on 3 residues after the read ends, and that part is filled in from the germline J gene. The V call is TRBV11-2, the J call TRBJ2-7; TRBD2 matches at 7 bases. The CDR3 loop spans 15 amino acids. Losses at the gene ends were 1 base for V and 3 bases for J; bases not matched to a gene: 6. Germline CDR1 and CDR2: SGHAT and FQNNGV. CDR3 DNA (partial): TGTGCCAGCAGCTTAGTCTCGAGCGGGGTCTACGAG. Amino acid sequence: CASSLVSSGVYE. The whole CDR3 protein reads CASSLVSSGVYEQYF. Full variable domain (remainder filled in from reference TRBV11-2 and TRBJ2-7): EAGVAQSPRYKIIEKRQSVAFWCNPISGHATLYWYQQILGQGPKLLIQFQNNGVVDDSQLPKDRFSAERLKGVDSTLKIQPAKLEDSAVYLCASSLVSSGVYEQYFGPGTRLTVT.

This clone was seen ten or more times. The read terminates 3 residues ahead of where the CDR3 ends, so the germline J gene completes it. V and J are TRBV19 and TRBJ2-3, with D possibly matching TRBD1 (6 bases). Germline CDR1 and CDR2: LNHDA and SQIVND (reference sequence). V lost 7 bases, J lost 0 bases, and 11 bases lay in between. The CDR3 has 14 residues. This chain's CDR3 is CASNGGLSTDTQYF. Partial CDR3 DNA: TGTGCCAGTAATGGGGGCCTCAGCACAGATACG.

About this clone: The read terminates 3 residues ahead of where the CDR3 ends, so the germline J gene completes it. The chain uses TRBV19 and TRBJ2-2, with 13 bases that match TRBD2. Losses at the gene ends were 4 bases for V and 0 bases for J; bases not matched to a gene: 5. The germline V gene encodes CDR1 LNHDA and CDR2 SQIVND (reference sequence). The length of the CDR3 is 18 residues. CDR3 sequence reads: CASSRWGLAGTNTGELFF. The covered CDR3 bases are TGTGCCAGTAGTAGGTGGGGACTAGCGGGGACGAACACCGGGGAG.

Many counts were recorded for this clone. The DNA read from the CDR3 is TGTGCCAGCAGTTTCCCCGGACTAGCGGGGCGATTCAATGAG. Protein sequence: CASSFPGLAGRFNE. The whole CDR3 sequence is CASSFPGLAGRFNEQFF. This sequence joins TRBV28 and TRBJ2-1, with TRBD2 identical over 12 bases. Sequencing ends 3 residues short of the CDR3 end; the germline J gene provides the rest. Per the germline V gene, CDR1 is MDHEN and CDR2 is SYDVKM. The CDR3 sequence is 17 residues long. V dropped 3 bases and J dropped 6; count of bases not matched to a gene: 9.

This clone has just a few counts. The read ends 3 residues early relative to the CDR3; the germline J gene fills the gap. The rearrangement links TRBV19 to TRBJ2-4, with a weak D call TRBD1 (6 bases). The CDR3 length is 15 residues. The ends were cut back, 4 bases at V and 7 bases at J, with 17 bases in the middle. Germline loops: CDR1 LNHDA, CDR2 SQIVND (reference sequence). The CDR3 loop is CASSTPRTARNIQYF. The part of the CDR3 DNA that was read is TGTGCCAGTAGTACCCCTAGGACAGCGAGGAACATT.

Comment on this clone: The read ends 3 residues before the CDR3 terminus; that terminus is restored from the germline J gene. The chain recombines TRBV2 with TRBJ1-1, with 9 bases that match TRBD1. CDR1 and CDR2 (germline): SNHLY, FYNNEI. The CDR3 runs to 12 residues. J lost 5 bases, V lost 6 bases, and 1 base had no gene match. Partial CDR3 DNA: TGTGCCAGCAGCGGACAGGGGACTGAA. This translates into CASSGQGTE. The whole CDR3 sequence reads CASSGQGTEAFF.

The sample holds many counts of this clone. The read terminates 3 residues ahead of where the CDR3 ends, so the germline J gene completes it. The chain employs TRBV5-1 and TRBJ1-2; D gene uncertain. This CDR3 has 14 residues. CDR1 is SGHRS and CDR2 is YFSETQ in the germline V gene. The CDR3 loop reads CASSSETNTGGYTF. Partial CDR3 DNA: TGCGCCAGCAGCTCTGAGACGAATACGGGGGGC.

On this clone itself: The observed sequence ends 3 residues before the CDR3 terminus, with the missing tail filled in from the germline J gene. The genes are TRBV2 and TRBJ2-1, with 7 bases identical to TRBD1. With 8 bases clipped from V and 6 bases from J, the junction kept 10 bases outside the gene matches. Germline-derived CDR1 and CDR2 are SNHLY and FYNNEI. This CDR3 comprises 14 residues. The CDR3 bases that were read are TGTGCCAGCCTTACAGGACAGGTAGGCAATGAG. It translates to CASLTGQVGNE. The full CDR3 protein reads CASLTGQVGNEQFF.

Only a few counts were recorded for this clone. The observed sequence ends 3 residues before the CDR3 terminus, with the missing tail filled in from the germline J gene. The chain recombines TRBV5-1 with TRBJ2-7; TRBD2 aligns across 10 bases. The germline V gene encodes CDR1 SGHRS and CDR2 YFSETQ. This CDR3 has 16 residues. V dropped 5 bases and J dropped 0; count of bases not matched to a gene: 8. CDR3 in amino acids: CASSPTTSGISYEQYF. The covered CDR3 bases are TGCGCCAGCAGTCCAACCACTAGCGGGATCTCCTACGAG.

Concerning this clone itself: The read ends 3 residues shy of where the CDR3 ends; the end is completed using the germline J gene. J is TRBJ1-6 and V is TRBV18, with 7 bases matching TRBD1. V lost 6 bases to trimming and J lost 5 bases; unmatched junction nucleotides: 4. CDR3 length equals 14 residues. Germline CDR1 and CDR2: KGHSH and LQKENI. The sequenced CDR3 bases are TGTGCCAGCTCCCGCGGACAGGATAATTCACCC. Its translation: CASSRGQDNSP. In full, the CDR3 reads CASSRGQDNSPLHF.

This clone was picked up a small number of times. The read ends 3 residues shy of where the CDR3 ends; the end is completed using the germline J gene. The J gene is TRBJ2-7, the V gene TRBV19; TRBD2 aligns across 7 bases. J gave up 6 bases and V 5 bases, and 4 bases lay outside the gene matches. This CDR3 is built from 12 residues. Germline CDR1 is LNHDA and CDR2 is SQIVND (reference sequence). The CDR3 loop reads CASSRTGGEQYF. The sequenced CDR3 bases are TGTGCCAGTAGTCGCACGGGGGGCGAG. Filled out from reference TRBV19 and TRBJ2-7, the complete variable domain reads DGGITQSPKYLFRKEGQNVTLSCEQNLNHDAMYWYRQDPGQGLRLIYYSQIVNDFQKGDIAEGYSVSREKKESFPLTVTSAQKNPTAFYLCASSRTGGEQYFGPGTRLTVT.

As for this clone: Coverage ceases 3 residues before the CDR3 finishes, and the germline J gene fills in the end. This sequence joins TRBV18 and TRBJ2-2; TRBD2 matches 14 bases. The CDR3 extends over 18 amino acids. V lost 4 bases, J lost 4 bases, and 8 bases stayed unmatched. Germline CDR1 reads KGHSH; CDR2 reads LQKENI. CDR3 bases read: TGTGCCAGCTCACTGGGGACTAGCGGGAGCCCGGGCACCGGGGAG. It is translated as CASSLGTSGSPGTGE. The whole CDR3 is CASSLGTSGSPGTGELFF. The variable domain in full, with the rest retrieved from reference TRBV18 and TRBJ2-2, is NAGVMQNPRHLVRRRGQEARLRCSPMKGHSHVYWYRQLPEEGLKFMVYLQKENIIDESGMPKERFSAEFPKEGPSILRIQQVVRGDSAAYFCASSLGTSGSPGTGELFFGEGSRLTVL.

The sequenced CDR3 bases are TGTGCCAGTAGTATAGAGGGGACAGGGGGCGCGTCCAATGGC. Translated: CASSIEGTGGASNG. The CDR3 as a whole reads CASSIEGTGGASNGYTF. The rearrangement joins TRBV19 to TRBJ1-2; 12 positions agree with TRBD1. The missing CDR3 end, 3 residues past where the read stops, is filled in from the germline J gene. Per the germline V gene, CDR1 is LNHDA and CDR2 is SQIVND (reference sequence). Losses at the gene ends were 0 bases for V and 6 bases for J; bases not matched to a gene: 8. The CDR3 spans 17 residues.

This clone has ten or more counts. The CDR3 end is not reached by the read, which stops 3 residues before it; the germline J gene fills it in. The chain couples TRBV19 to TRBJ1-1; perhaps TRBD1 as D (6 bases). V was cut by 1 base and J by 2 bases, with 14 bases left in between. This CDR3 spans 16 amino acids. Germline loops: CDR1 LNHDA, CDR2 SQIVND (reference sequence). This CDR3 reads CASSIVWGQGNTEAFF. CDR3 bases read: TGTGCCAGTAGTATAGTTTGGGGGCAGGGCAACACTGAA.

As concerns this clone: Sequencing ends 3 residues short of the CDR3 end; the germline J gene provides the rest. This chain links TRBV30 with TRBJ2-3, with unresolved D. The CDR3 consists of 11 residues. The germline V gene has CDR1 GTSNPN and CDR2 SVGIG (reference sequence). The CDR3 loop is CAWSASPTQYF. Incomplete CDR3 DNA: TGTGCCTGGAGTGCCTCCCCCACG. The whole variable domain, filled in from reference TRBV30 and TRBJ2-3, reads SQTIHQWPATLVQPVGSPLSLECTVEGTSNPNLYWYRQAAGRGLQLLFYSVGIGQISSEVPQNLSASRPQDRQFILSSKKLLLSDSGFYLCAWSASPTQYFGPGTRLTVL.

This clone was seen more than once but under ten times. CDR3 DNA (partial): TGTGCCAGTAGTACACAGGGGCGTAACTATGGC. Its translation is CASSTQGRNYG. In full, the CDR3 reads CASSTQGRNYGYTF. The chain combines TRBV19 with TRBJ1-2, with 7 nucleotides matching TRBD1. Sequencing ends 3 residues short of the CDR3 end; the germline J gene provides the rest. Germline CDR1 reads LNHDA; CDR2 reads SQIVND (reference sequence). This CDR3 has 14 residues. Germline trimming cut 4 bases from V and 1 base from J; bases unmatched to any gene: 3.

CDR3 bases read: TGTGCCAGTAGTCTCTTATTGGGACAGGGCGACGGGGAG. It codes for CASSLLLGQGDGE. The entire CDR3 protein reads CASSLLLGQGDGELFF. The chain joins TRBV19 to TRBJ2-2; 9 bases line up with TRBD1. The read terminates 3 residues before the CDR3 end, so the remaining end is supplied by the germline J gene. Germline V gene sequence: CDR1 LNHDA, CDR2 SQIVND (reference sequence). Losses at the gene ends were 5 bases for V and 7 bases for J; bases not matched to a gene: 11. CDR3 size: 16 residues.

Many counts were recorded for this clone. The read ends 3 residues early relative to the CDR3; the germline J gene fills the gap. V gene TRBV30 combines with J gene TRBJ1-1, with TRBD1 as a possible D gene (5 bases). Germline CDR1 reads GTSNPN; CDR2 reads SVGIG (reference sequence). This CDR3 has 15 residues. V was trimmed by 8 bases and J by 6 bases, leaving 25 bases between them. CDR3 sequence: CATAGAGAWDSEAFF. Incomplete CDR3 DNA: TGTGCCACCGCCGGGGCCGGAGCATGGGACTCTGAA.